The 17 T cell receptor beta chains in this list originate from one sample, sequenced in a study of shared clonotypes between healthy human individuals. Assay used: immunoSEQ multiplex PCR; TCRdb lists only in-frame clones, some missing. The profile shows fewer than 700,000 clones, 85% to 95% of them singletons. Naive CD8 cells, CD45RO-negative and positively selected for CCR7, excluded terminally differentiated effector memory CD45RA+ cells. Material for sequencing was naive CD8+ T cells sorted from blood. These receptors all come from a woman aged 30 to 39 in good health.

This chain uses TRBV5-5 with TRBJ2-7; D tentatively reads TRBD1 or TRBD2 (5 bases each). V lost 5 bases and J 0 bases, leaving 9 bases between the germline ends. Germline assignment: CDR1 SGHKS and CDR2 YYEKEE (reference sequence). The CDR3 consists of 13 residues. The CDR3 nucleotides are TGTGCCAGCAGTTGGGACGGCTCCTACGAGCAGTACTTC. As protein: CASSWDGSYEQYF.

The CDR3 coding sequence is TGTGCCTGGAGTATGTCGTACGGGCCTAATTCACCCCTCCACTTT. Encoded protein: CAWSMSYGPNSPLHF. The chain is built from TRBV30 and TRBJ1-6; D uncertain. Germline CDR1 is GTSNPN and CDR2 is SVGIG (reference sequence). V shed 2 bases and J shed 6 bases, with 14 bases lying between them. CDR3 size: 15 residues.

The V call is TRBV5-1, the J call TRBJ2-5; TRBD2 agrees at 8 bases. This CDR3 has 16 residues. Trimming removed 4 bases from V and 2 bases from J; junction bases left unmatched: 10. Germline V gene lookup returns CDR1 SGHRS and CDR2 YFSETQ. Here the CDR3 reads CASSRGRGGNQETQYF. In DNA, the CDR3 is TGCGCCAGCAGCCGAGGCCGGGGGGGGAATCAAGAGACCCAGTACTTC.

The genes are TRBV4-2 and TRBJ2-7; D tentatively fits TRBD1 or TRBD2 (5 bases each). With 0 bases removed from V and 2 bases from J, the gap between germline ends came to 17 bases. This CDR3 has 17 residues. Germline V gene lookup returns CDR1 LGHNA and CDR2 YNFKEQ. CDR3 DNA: TGTGCCAGCAGCCAAGATCGGGGTGGGGCGACGACCTACGAGCAGTACTTC. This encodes CASSQDRGGATTYEQYF.

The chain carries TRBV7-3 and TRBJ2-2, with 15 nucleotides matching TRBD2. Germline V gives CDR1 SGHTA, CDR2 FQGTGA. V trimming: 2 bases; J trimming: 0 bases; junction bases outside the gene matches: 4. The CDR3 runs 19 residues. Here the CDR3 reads CASSLSGTSGRSNTGELFF. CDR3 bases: TGTGCCAGCAGCTTATCCGGGACTAGCGGGAGGTCGAACACCGGGGAGCTGTTTTTT.

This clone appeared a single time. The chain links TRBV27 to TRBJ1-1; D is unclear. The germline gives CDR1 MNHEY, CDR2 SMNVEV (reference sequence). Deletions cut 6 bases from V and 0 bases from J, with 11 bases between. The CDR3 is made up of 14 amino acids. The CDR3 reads CASRATGLNTEAFF. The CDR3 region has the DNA TGTGCCAGCAGAGCGACGGGCCTGAACACTGAAGCTTTCTTT.

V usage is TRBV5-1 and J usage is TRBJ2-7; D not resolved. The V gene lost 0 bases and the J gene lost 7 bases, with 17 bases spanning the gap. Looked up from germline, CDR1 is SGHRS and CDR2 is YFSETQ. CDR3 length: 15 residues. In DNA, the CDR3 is TGCGCCAGCAGCTTGGATCCGGGTCCGGTGAGGGAGCAGTACTTC. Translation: CASSLDPGPVREQYF.

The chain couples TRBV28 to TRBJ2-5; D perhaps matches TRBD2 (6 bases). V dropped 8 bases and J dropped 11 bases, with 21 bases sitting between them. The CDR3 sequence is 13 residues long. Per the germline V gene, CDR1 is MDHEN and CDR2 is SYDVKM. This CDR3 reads CASVGVQTGEQYF. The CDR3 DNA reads TGTGCCAGCGTTGGGGTCCAAACGGGGGAGCAGTACTTC.

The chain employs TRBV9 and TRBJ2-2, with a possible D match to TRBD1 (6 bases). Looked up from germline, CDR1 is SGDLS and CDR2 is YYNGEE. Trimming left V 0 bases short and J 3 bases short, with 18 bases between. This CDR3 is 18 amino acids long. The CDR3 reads CASSVDGTNLKDTGELFF. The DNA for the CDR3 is TGTGCCAGCAGCGTAGATGGGACAAACCTAAAGGACACCGGGGAGCTGTTTTTT.

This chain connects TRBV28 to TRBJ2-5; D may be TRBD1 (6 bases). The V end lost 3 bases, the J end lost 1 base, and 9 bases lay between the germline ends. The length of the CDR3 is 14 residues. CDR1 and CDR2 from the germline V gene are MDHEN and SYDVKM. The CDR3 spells CASSFNRAQETQYF. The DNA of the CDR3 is TGTGCCAGCAGTTTCAACAGGGCCCAAGAGACCCAGTACTTC.

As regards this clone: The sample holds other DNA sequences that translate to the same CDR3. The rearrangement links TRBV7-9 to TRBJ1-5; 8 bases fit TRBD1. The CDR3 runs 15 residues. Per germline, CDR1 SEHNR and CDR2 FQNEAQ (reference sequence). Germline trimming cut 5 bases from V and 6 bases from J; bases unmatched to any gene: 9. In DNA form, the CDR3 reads TGTGCCAGCAGCCCCCAGGGGGCGGGGGGTCAGCCCCAGCATTTT. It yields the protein CASSPQGAGGQPQHF. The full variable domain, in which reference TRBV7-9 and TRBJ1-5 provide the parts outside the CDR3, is DTGVSQNPRHKITKRGQNVTFRCDPISEHNRLYWYRQTLGQGPEFLTYFQNEAQLEKSRLLSDRFSAERPKGSFSTLEIQRTEQGDSAMYLCASSPQGAGGQPQHFGDGTRLSIL.

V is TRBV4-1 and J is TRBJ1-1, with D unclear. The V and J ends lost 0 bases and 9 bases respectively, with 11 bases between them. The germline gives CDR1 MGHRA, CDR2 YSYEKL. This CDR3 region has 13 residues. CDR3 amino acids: CASSQDLRSQAFF. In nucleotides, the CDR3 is TGCGCCAGCAGCCAAGATCTCAGGTCTCAAGCTTTCTTT.

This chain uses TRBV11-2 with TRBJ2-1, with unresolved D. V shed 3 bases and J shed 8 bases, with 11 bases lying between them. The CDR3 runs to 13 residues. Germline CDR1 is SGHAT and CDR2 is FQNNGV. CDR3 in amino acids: CASSFSRVYEQFF. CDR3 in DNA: TGTGCCAGCAGCTTCTCACGGGTATATGAGCAGTTCTTC. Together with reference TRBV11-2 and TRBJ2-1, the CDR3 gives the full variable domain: EAGVAQSPRYKIIEKRQSVAFWCNPISGHATLYWYQQILGQGPKLLIQFQNNGVVDDSQLPKDRFSAERLKGVDSTLKIQPAKLEDSAVYLCASSFSRVYEQFFGPGTRLTVL.

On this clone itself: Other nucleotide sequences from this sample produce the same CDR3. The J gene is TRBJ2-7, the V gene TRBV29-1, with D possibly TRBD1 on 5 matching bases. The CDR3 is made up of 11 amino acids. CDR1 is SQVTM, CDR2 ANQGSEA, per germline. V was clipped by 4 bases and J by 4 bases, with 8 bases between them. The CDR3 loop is CSVVQGYEQYF. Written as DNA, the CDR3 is TGCAGCGTTGTCCAGGGATACGAGCAGTACTTC.

The CDR3 DNA sequence: TGTGCCAGCAGCCAGGACCTCACGATGAACACTGAAGCTTTCTTT. This codes for CASSQDLTMNTEAFF. The chain couples TRBV14 to TRBJ1-1; D unclear. The CDR3 loop spans 15 amino acids. Germline V gene data show CDR1 as SGHDN and CDR2 as FVKESK. V lost 3 bases to trimming and J lost 0 bases, with 11 bases between them.

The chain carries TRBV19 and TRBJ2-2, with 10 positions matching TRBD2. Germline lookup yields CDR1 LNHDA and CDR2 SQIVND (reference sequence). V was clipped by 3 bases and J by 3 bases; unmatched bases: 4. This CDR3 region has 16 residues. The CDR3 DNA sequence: TGTGCCAGTAGTATCCTAGCGGGAGCGGACACCGGGGAGCTGTTTTTT. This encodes CASSILAGADTGELFF.

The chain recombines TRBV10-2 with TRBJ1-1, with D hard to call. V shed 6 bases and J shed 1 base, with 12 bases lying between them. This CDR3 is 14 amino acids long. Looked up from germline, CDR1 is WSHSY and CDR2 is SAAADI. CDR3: CASSDGLGNTEAFF. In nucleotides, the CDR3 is TGCGCCAGCAGCGACGGATTGGGGAACACTGAAGCTTTCTTT.